The 15 T cell receptor beta chains presented below share a single source sample, sequenced in a study of beta chain features in type 1 diabetes. Study-wide results and caveats: In all four CD4+ subsets, TCRB CDR3 length was significantly, moderately reduced in type 1 diabetes.

Investigators reverse transcribed all isolated RNA, so they sequenced expressed TCRB transcripts. The repertoire was sequenced with immunoSEQ multiplex PCR; TCRdb's copy has only in-frame clones and lacks some. The table shows a few hundred thousand clones, with roughly 12% occurring only once. These TCRs are of unknown antigen specificity. Sequencing input: naive CD4+ T cells from blood. The receptor source for this set is a woman younger than 35 with type 1 diabetes.

This chain connects TRBV4-3 to TRBJ2-7, with 7 bases that match TRBD2. The trim removed 8 bases at V and 3 bases at J, leaving 7 bases unmatched. CDR1 is LGHNA and CDR2 is YSLEER in the germline V gene. The CDR3 is 13 residues long. The CDR3 sequence is CASGEGVGYEQYF. The CDR3 region has the DNA TGCGCCAGCGGGGAGGGAGTGGGCTACGAGCAGTACTTC.

This clone was found a few times. The V and J genes are TRBV7-9 and TRBJ1-1, with D hard to call. Trimming left V 1 base short and J 1 base short, with 4 bases between. Germline V CDR1 and CDR2: SEHNR, FQNEAQ (reference sequence). The CDR3 runs to 13 residues. This chain's CDR3 is CASSLDQNTEAFF. The CDR3 DNA sequence: TGTGCCAGCAGCTTAGATCAGAACACTGAAGCTTTCTTT.

The chain employs TRBV7-8 and TRBJ2-6; 7 bases agree with TRBD2. CDR1 and CDR2 (germline): SGHVS, FQNEAQ. The CDR3 runs 14 residues. V gave up 8 bases and J gave up 3 bases; unmatched junction bases: 4. CDR3 nucleotide sequence: TGTGCCAGCGGCGGCGGGGGTGGGGCCAACGTCCTGACTTTC. The encoded protein is CASGGGGGANVLTF.

V gene TRBV2 combines with J gene TRBJ2-2, with D possibly matching TRBD2 (5 bases). The germline V gene has CDR1 SNHLY and CDR2 FYNNEI. The V end was cut by 8 bases, the J end by 0 bases, with 10 bases between. This CDR3 is 14 amino acids long. The CDR3 DNA follows: TGTGCCAGCGGAACTAGAACGAACACCGGGGAGCTGTTTTTT. Its protein product is CASGTRTNTGELFF.

A few counts support this clone. The V call is TRBV12-5, the J call TRBJ2-5; D uncertain. The CDR3 has 14 residues. Germline V CDR1 and CDR2: LGHNT, FRNRAP. Trimming pared 5 bases from V and 1 base from J, leaving 11 bases between. The CDR3 nucleotides read TGTGCTAGTGGTCCGGGTACTCCCCAAGAGACCCAGTACTTC. It codes for CASGPGTPQETQYF.

The chain couples TRBV6-6 to TRBJ1-5; TRBD1 aligns across 8 bases. The CDR3 sequence is 15 residues long. The germline CDR1 and CDR2 sequences are MNHNY and SVGAGI (reference sequence). Trimming at V came to 6 bases and at J to 3 bases, leaving 7 bases not matched to a gene. CDR3 in amino acids: CASRRGQGFNQPQHF. CDR3 coding DNA: TGTGCCAGCAGACGCGGACAGGGCTTCAATCAGCCCCAGCATTTT.

This clone was seen a few times. The chain couples TRBV6-5 to TRBJ1-5, with D hard to call. The CDR3 contains 16 residues. V was trimmed by 0 bases and J by 2 bases, leaving 11 bases between them. Germline lookup yields CDR1 MNHEY and CDR2 SVGAGI. In DNA, the CDR3 is TGTGCCAGCAGTTACTCGGGCCCGATAGGCAATCAGCCCCAGCATTTT. Translation: CASSYSGPIGNQPQHF.

J is TRBJ2-7 and V is TRBV4-3, with 13 nucleotides matching TRBD2. CDR3 length: 17 amino acids. CDR1 LGHNA and CDR2 YSLEER come from the germline V gene. The junction had 5 bases not matched to a gene; V was cut back by 0 bases and J by 3 bases. CDR3 in amino acids: CASSQDLLAGGLYEQYF. CDR3 in DNA: TGCGCCAGCAGCCAAGATTTACTAGCGGGAGGGCTCTACGAGCAGTACTTC.

V and J are TRBV11-2 and TRBJ2-7; tentative D call: TRBD1 (5 bases). Germline V gives CDR1 SGHAT, CDR2 FQNNGV. Trimming pared 1 base from V and 2 bases from J, leaving 15 bases between. The CDR3 has 16 residues. CDR3: CASSLGAQGLTYEQYF. The CDR3 DNA reads as TGTGCCAGCAGCTTAGGGGCCCAGGGTTTGACCTACGAGCAGTACTTC.

In its sample, this clone was seen a few times. CDR3 residues: CACCAGVGYEQYF. The CDR3 nucleotides read TGTGCCTGCTGTGCGGGAGTGGGCTACGAGCAGTACTTC. The rearrangement links TRBV6-5 to TRBJ2-7; 7 bases align to TRBD2. The trim removed 11 bases at V and 3 bases at J, leaving 10 bases unmatched. Per the germline V gene, CDR1 is MNHEY and CDR2 is SVGAGI. The CDR3 spans 13 residues.

The chain joins TRBV11-2 to TRBJ1-6; D is unclear. The CDR3 totals 14 residues. V was pared by 6 bases and J by 5 bases, with 11 bases between. In germline, CDR1 is SGHAT, CDR2 FQNNGV. The CDR3 sequence: CASRSGMDNSPLHF. CDR3 nucleotides: TGTGCCAGCAGGTCCGGGATGGATAATTCACCCCTCCACTTT.

V usage is TRBV5-1 and J usage is TRBJ2-7, with TRBD2 identical over 13 bases. Germline V gene sequence: CDR1 SGHRS, CDR2 YFSETQ. The CDR3 totals 18 residues. The V segment lost 4 bases and the J segment 0 bases; nucleotides outside the gene matches: 10. This chain's CDR3 is CASSTVSGLAGSSYEQYF. CDR3 DNA sequence: TGCGCCAGCAGCACGGTATCGGGACTAGCGGGAAGCTCCTACGAGCAGTACTTC.

The J gene is TRBJ1-1, the V gene TRBV27, with D perhaps TRBD1 (5 bases). Germline V gene sequence: CDR1 MNHEY, CDR2 SMNVEV (reference sequence). V shed 3 bases and J shed 4 bases, with 12 bases lying between them. This CDR3 region has 14 residues. The CDR3 protein is CASSLGGSGTEAFF. CDR3 sequence (DNA): TGTGCCAGCAGTTTGGGGGGGAGTGGCACTGAAGCTTTCTTT.

This clone was seen a handful of times. The chain employs TRBV7-2 and TRBJ1-5; TRBD1 aligns across 11 bases. The germline gives CDR1 SGHTA, CDR2 FQGNSA. V shed 5 bases, J shed 0 bases, and the junction held 9 bases outside the gene matches. This CDR3 contains 18 residues. The CDR3 DNA reads TGTGCCAGCAGCCGGCCCCGGACAGGGGGCCCTAGCAATCAGCCCCAGCATTTT. Translation gives CASSRPRTGGPSNQPQHF.

The genes are TRBV28 and TRBJ2-4, with TRBD2 matching over 11 bases. The germline V gene has CDR1 MDHEN and CDR2 SYDVKM. The CDR3 runs 13 residues. V was pared by 7 bases and J by 12 bases, with 8 bases of the junction left unmatched. The CDR3, as DNA: TGTGCCAGCACAAGATTGGGGACTAGCGGTCAGTACTTC. Encoded protein: CASTRLGTSGQYF.